These 26 T cell receptor beta chains originate from one sample sequenced in a study of T cells in localized non-small cell lung cancer. Only in-frame clones appear in the TCRdb table, and some are missing; sequencing was by immunoSEQ multiplex PCR. Of roughly 2,600 clones in the sample, around 28% were seen once. The material was lung tumor tissue, obtained before any cancer treatment. These receptors were taken from a woman aged 40-70 years with stage III lung adenocarcinoma.

By frequency in the sample, this clone is medium-sized. The chain combines TRBV11-3 with TRBJ2-7; 12 bases map to TRBD2. The CDR3 spans 16 residues. Germline V CDR1 and CDR2: SGHNT, YENEEA. Trimming at V came to 5 bases and at J to 3 bases, leaving 8 bases not matched to a gene. CDR3 region: CASSGGLAGRYYEQYF. The DNA of the CDR3 is TGTGCCAGCAGCGGCGGACTAGCGGGACGATACTACGAGCAGTACTTC.

The rearrangement links TRBV19 to TRBJ1-3; no firm D call. CDR1 is LNHDA, CDR2 SQIVND, per germline (reference sequence). The CDR3 covers 14 residues. Trimming cost V 1 base and J 5 bases, with 9 bases left between them. CDR3 nucleotides: TGTGCCAGTAGTATAGGGACGGAGAGAAACACCATATATTTT. Translation: CASSIGTERNTIYF. Complete variable domain (other parts from reference TRBV19 and TRBJ1-3): DGGITQSPKYLFRKEGQNVTLSCEQNLNHDAMYWYRQDPGQGLRLIYYSQIVNDFQKGDIAEGYSVSREKKESFPLTVTSAQKNPTAFYLCASSIGTERNTIYFGEGSWLTVV.

The gene calls are TRBV19 and TRBJ1-4; 7 bases align to TRBD1. This CDR3 region has 13 residues. Germline CDR1 is LNHDA and CDR2 is SQIVND (reference sequence). J gave up 7 bases and V 4 bases, and 3 bases lay outside the gene matches. DNA for the CDR3: TGTGCCAGTAGTAGAGGGACAGCTGAAAAACTGTTTTTT. This codes for CASSRGTAEKLFF.

This clone has a handful of counts. V is TRBV6-8 and J is TRBJ2-1; 11 bases map to TRBD2. There are 14 residues in the CDR3. V dropped 8 bases and J dropped 7; count of bases not matched to a gene: 7. CDR1 is MNHGY, CDR2 SAAAGT, per germline. CDR3 DNA sequence: TGTGCCAGCGGGGGGCGACTAGCGGGGAATGAGCAGTTCTTC. It specifies CASGGRLAGNEQFF.

The table lists this clone with a few counts. The chain couples TRBV28 to TRBJ2-7; 9 bases are shared with TRBD2. The trim removed 6 bases at V and 6 bases at J, leaving 12 bases unmatched. Germline values: CDR1 MDHEN, CDR2 SYDVKM. The CDR3 sequence is 15 residues long. This CDR3 is CASSLPERREGEQYF. The CDR3 region has the DNA TGTGCCAGCAGCCTTCCAGAGAGGCGGGAGGGCGAGCAGTACTTC. The full variable domain, its missing parts supplied by reference TRBV28 and TRBJ2-7, is DVKVTQSSRYLVKRTGEKVFLECVQDMDHENMFWYRQDPGLGLRLIYFSYDVKMKEKGDIPEGYSVSREKKERFSLILESASTNQTSMYLCASSLPERREGEQYFGPGTRLTVT.

The J gene is TRBJ2-2, the V gene TRBV18; the D is unclear. This CDR3 has 12 residues. V lost 3 bases and J lost 5, with 4 bases in between. Germline values: CDR1 KGHSH, CDR2 LQKENI. The CDR3 loop is CASSPGTGELFF. The CDR3 DNA is TGTGCCAGCTCACCCGGAACCGGGGAGCTGTTTTTT.

This clone was observed a few times. The rearrangement links TRBV11-3 to TRBJ1-1; TRBD1 aligns across 11 bases. The CDR3 is made up of 15 amino acids. J lost 6 bases, V lost 5 bases, and 8 bases had no gene match. Germline CDR1 SGHNT, CDR2 YENEEA. For the CDR3, the DNA is TGTGCCAGCAGCCTCGGGACAGGGGGTTTCGCTGAAGCTTTCTTT. Protein product: CASSLGTGGFAEAFF.

Relative to its sample, this clone is medium-sized. The chain combines TRBV11-3 with TRBJ1-2; TRBD1 matches at 7 bases. Losses at the gene ends were 5 bases for V and 0 bases for J; bases not matched to a gene: 6. This CDR3 comprises 15 residues. Germline V gene data show CDR1 as SGHNT and CDR2 as YENEEA. The DNA of the CDR3 is TGTGCCAGCAGCCCCAGGGGGTTAGCTAACTATGGCTACACCTTC. This gives the protein CASSPRGLANYGYTF.

This clone has only a few counts. The chain recombines TRBV19 with TRBJ1-1, with 7 bases fitting TRBD1. After removal of 7 bases from V and 3 bases from J, the junction contained 8 bases not matched to a gene. CDR1 LNHDA and CDR2 SQIVND come from the germline V gene (reference sequence). The CDR3 length is 14 residues. CDR3 region: CASNDREEDTEAFF. The CDR3 DNA reads as TGTGCCAGTAATGACAGGGAGGAAGACACTGAAGCTTTCTTT.

The rearrangement links TRBV19 to TRBJ1-1; D not certain. Germline V gene lookup returns CDR1 LNHDA and CDR2 SQIVND (reference sequence). Trimming took off 3 bases at V and 11 bases at J, with 16 bases between the two ends. CDR3 length: 13 residues. The CDR3 nucleotides are TGTGCCAGTAGTATCCCCAACAGTGCACGGGCTTTCTTT. Amino acids: CASSIPNSARAFF. Supplemented by reference TRBV19 and TRBJ1-1, the full variable domain reads DGGITQSPKYLFRKEGQNVTLSCEQNLNHDAMYWYRQDPGQGLRLIYYSQIVNDFQKGDIAEGYSVSREKKESFPLTVTSAQKNPTAFYLCASSIPNSARAFFGQGTRLTVV.

The V gene is TRBV18, the J gene TRBJ2-5; D remains ambiguous. V lost 6 bases and J 0 bases, leaving 11 bases between the germline ends. Germline V gene lookup returns CDR1 KGHSH and CDR2 LQKENI. This CDR3 spans 14 amino acids. The DNA for the CDR3 is TGTGCCAGCTCGTTTATGGCGGACCAAGAGACCCAGTACTTC. Its translation: CASSFMADQETQYF.

V gene TRBV19 combines with J gene TRBJ2-2; D unclear. The germline V and J ends were trimmed by 7 bases and 6 bases, with 9 bases remaining between them. Per the germline V gene, CDR1 is LNHDA and CDR2 is SQIVND (reference sequence). The CDR3 is 12 residues long. The CDR3 coding sequence is TGTGCCAGTACTAAGGTTTCCGGGGAGCTGTTTTTT. Translating gives CASTKVSGELFF. Full variable domain (missing parts from reference TRBV19 and TRBJ2-2): DGGITQSPKYLFRKEGQNVTLSCEQNLNHDAMYWYRQDPGQGLRLIYYSQIVNDFQKGDIAEGYSVSREKKESFPLTVTSAQKNPTAFYLCASTKVSGELFFGEGSRLTVL.

This clone is deemed large (0.1 to 1%). The same CDR3 also results from other DNA sequences found in this sample. V is TRBV9 and J is TRBJ2-7; D not certain. Germline V CDR1 and CDR2: SGDLS, YYNGEE. There are 14 residues in the CDR3. Trimming left V 0 bases short and J 1 base short, with 8 bases between. The CDR3 spells CASSVGRSSYEQYF. As DNA, the CDR3 is TGTGCCAGCAGCGTAGGGCGGTCGTCCTACGAGCAGTACTTC.

By share, this clone counts as medium-sized. This chain joins TRBV15 and TRBJ2-7, with TRBD1 matching over 8 bases. Germline V lookup: CDR1 LNHNV, CDR2 YYDKDF (reference sequence). The CDR3 is made up of 16 amino acids. The trim removed 1 base at V and 3 bases at J, leaving 8 bases unmatched. CDR3 in DNA: TGTGCCACCAGCAGAGGATTTAGGACAGGGCTCTACGAGCAGTACTTC. It specifies CATSRGFRTGLYEQYF. Full variable domain (rest looked up from reference TRBV15 and TRBJ2-7): DAMVIQNPRYQVTQFGKPVTLSCSQTLNHNVMYWYQQKSSQAPKLLFHYYDKDFNNEADTPDNFQSRRPNTSFCFLDIRSPGLGDTAMYLCATSRGFRTGLYEQYFGPGTRLTVT.

V and J are TRBV19 and TRBJ1-1, with a possible D match to TRBD1 (6 bases). The CDR3 contains 12 residues. V lost 6 bases to trimming and J lost 4 bases, with 9 bases between them. The germline V gene encodes CDR1 LNHDA and CDR2 SQIVND (reference sequence). As DNA, the CDR3 is TGTGCCAGTAGAGGGGACATCACTGAAGCTTTCTTT. Translating gives CASRGDITEAFF. Full variable domain (missing parts from reference TRBV19 and TRBJ1-1): DGGITQSPKYLFRKEGQNVTLSCEQNLNHDAMYWYRQDPGQGLRLIYYSQIVNDFQKGDIAEGYSVSREKKESFPLTVTSAQKNPTAFYLCASRGDITEAFFGQGTRLTVV.

This clone is medium-sized in the sample. This chain uses TRBV9 with TRBJ2-1; 14 nucleotides align to TRBD2. The CDR3 loop spans 17 amino acids. J gave up 7 bases and V 6 bases, and 12 bases lay outside the gene matches. The germline V gene encodes CDR1 SGDLS and CDR2 YYNGEE. CDR3 DNA: TGTGCCAGCACTGGAGGGATGGGACTAGCGGGAGATAATGAGCAGTTCTTC. Translation: CASTGGMGLAGDNEQFF.

This clone has more than one count but fewer than ten. The rearrangement links TRBV6-8 to TRBJ2-7, with TRBD2 matching over 8 bases. Germline V lookup: CDR1 MNHGY, CDR2 SAAAGT. CDR3 length equals 14 residues. After removal of 4 bases from V and 4 bases from J, the junction contained 6 bases not matched to a gene. The chain's CDR3 is CASSLRRGAYEQYF. The CDR3 DNA follows: TGTGCCAGCAGTTTACGGCGGGGGGCGTACGAGCAGTACTTC.

CDR3 coding DNA: TGTGCCACCAGCACGACAGGGTGGTATCAGCCCCAGCATTTT. Its protein is CATSTTGWYQPQHF. The J gene is TRBJ1-5, the V gene TRBV15; the match to TRBD1 covers 7 bases. Germline values: CDR1 LNHNV, CDR2 YYDKDF (reference sequence). CDR3 length: 14 amino acids. Unmatched junction bases numbered 5, after V lost 4 bases and J lost 5 bases.

Only a few counts were recorded for this clone. The rearrangement uses TRBV11-3 and TRBJ1-1; the match to TRBD1 covers 9 bases. The CDR3 extends over 14 amino acids. The germline CDR1 and CDR2 sequences are SGHNT and YENEEA. With 3 bases clipped from V and 5 bases from J, the junction kept 4 bases outside the gene matches. The CDR3 DNA sequence: TGTGCCAGCAGCTTCACAGGGGGCGAGACTGAAGCTTTCTTT. Residues: CASSFTGGETEAFF.

The V and J genes are TRBV29-1 and TRBJ1-2; TRBD1 is a possible D gene (5 bases). Between the trimmed V and J ends, which lost 6 bases and 0 bases, there was a span of 8 bases. The CDR3 has 12 residues. Germline lookup yields CDR1 SQVTM and CDR2 ANQGSEA. The CDR3 loop is CSVVQANYGYTF. The CDR3 DNA is TGCAGCGTCGTACAGGCTAACTATGGCTACACCTTC.

This clone was observed a few times. The rearrangement joins TRBV6-8 to TRBJ1-2; D possibly corresponds to TRBD1 (5 bases). Germline lookup yields CDR1 MNHGY and CDR2 SAAAGT. The CDR3 consists of 13 residues. The ends were cut back, 4 bases at V and 6 bases at J, with 12 bases in the middle. CDR3 sequence (DNA): TGTGCCAGCAGTTGGGGGACCTTGGATGGCTACACCTTC. This translates into CASSWGTLDGYTF.

The chain links TRBV10-3 to TRBJ2-2, with a possible D match to TRBD2 (6 bases). CDR1 ENHRY and CDR2 SYGVKD come from the germline V gene. The CDR3 is made up of 15 amino acids. The V end was cut by 0 bases, the J end by 5 bases, with 10 bases between. In nucleotides, the CDR3 is TGTGCCATCAGTGAGTCTGTAGGGAGGACCGGGGAGCTGTTTTTT. Protein product: CAISESVGRTGELFF.

The chain is built from TRBV10-1 and TRBJ1-2; no definite D call. V was cut by 2 bases and J by 3 bases, with 7 bases left in between. This CDR3 contains 13 residues. Looked up from germline, CDR1 is WNHNN and CDR2 is SYGVQD (reference sequence). CDR3 sequence: CASSEPNYYGYTF. The CDR3 region has the DNA TGCGCCAGCAGTGAGCCGAACTACTATGGCTACACCTTC.

The chain couples TRBV28 to TRBJ1-1, with D uncertain. The CDR3 covers 14 residues. With 5 bases removed from V and 4 bases from J, the gap between germline ends came to 14 bases. Germline V gene data show CDR1 as MDHEN and CDR2 as SYDVKM. CDR3 protein: CASSPALGLTEAFF. In nucleotides, the CDR3 is TGTGCCAGCAGTCCTGCCCTAGGACTCACTGAAGCTTTCTTT.

This clone is classed as medium-sized (0.01 to 0.1%). The V gene is TRBV9, the J gene TRBJ2-3; D not certain. Per the germline V gene, CDR1 is SGDLS and CDR2 is YYNGEE. V lost 3 bases and J 5 bases, leaving 13 bases between the germline ends. This CDR3 comprises 14 residues. The CDR3 DNA reads as TGTGCCAGCAGCGCTTCCCCCGTGCGAGATACGCAGTATTTT. Amino acids: CASSASPVRDTQYF.

V gene TRBV28 combines with J gene TRBJ1-5; D is unclear. The V and J ends lost 7 bases and 4 bases respectively, with 8 bases between them. The CDR3 length is 12 residues. Per germline, CDR1 MDHEN and CDR2 SYDVKM. CDR3 sequence reads: CASTVLNQPQHF. The CDR3 DNA reads as TGTGCCAGCACTGTCTTGAATCAGCCCCAGCATTTT.